This T cell receptor beta chain was found in a study of cytomegalovirus exposure and HLA in healthy donors. General study results and limits: Sequences of the TCR beta chain were said to predict the HLA-A and HLA-B alleles of most subjects accurately.

PCR employed 60 Vbeta and 13 Jbeta primers. Assay used: immunoSEQ multiplex PCR; TCRdb lists only in-frame clones, some missing. The sample contains 120,000 or so clones, 80% to 90% of which appear only once. This CDR3 is 13 amino acids long. Germline CDR1 reads MDHEN; CDR2 reads SYDVKM. Trimming took off 5 bases at V and 5 bases at J, with 13 bases between the two ends. Notes on this clone: Its antigen is unknown.

The sequencing sample was made of PBMCs. The sequence came from a male donor in good health and CMV-seropositive. V gene TRBV28 combines with J gene TRBJ2-7; the D gene is possibly TRBD1 (6 bases). The DNA of the CDR3 is TGTGCCAGCAGTGACCAGGGGTTCGACGAGCAGTACTTC. This sequence encodes CASSDQGFDEQYF.